This TCR beta chain was sequenced during a study of CD4 and CD8 cells across lung adenocarcinoma regions. The CDR3 has 14 residues. Trimming took off 2 bases at V and 0 bases at J, with 5 bases between the two ends. The germline CDR1 and CDR2 sequences are MNHEY and SMNVEV (reference sequence). TCRdb recomputed calls from the PCR reads with MiXCR, one row per CDR3 protein. The repertoire consists of tens of thousands of distinct CDR3 sequences, with roughly 56% occurring once and the leading ten covering more than 20%. Samples came from patients with localized non-small cell lung adenocarcinoma. The J gene is TRBJ1-3, the V gene TRBV27; D unresolved. The sequencing input was CD8+ T cells from the center of a lung tumor. This TCR was recovered from a female donor with lung adenocarcinoma. The CD4 and CD8 labels of this study may be unreliable. CDR3 nucleotides: TGTGCCAGCAGTTTAGTCTCCTCTGGAAACACCATATATTTT. Translating it yields CASSLVSSGNTIYF.